These 30 T cell receptor beta chains came from one sample sequenced in a study of EBV T-cell therapy then PD-1 blockade in nasopharyngeal carcinoma. Which antigens these TCRs recognize remains unknown. Produced via immunoSEQ multiplex PCR; TCRdb's table is partial and in-frame only. The table shows 20,000 to 25,000 clones, with over 75% occurring only once. As for treatment: AdE1-LMPpoly-expanded autologous EBV-specific T-cell therapy followed by anti-PD-1 nivolumab. The material was CD8+ T cells from blood, obtained at roughly day 60 from a patient whose treatment included autologous EBV-specific T cells and nivolumab. The receptors stem from a man between 35 and 55 years old with nasopharyngeal carcinoma.

This chain's CDR3 is CASSVGGRLTEAFF. The DNA for the CDR3 is TGTGCCAGCAGCGTAGGGGGGAGGCTCACTGAAGCTTTCTTT. The chain uses TRBV9 and TRBJ1-1; TRBD1 might be the D (5 bases). There are 14 residues in the CDR3. Germline V gives CDR1 SGDLS, CDR2 YYNGEE. Trimming stripped 0 bases from V and 4 bases from J, with 10 bases between.

The rearrangement joins TRBV30 to TRBJ1-2; 7 nucleotides align to TRBD1. This CDR3 spans 14 amino acids. Germline V CDR1 and CDR2: GTSNPN, SVGIG (reference sequence). Unmatched junction bases numbered 6, after V lost 0 bases and J lost 5 bases. The CDR3 nucleotides are TGTGCCTGGAGTGTAGGGGGCCTCTTTTATGGCTACACCTTC. It yields the protein CAWSVGGLFYGYTF.

The chain combines TRBV30 with TRBJ2-2; TRBD2 agrees at 14 bases. V lost 5 bases to trimming and J lost 1 base; unmatched junction nucleotides: 3. This CDR3 spans 16 amino acids. Per the germline V gene, CDR1 is GTSNPN and CDR2 is SVGIG (reference sequence). CDR3 sequence (DNA): TGTGCCTGGGGGACTAGCGGGGGTTGGAACACCGGGGAGCTGTTTTTT. Translated, it gives CAWGTSGGWNTGELFF.

The gene calls are TRBV27 and TRBJ2-5; 7 bases are shared with TRBD1. The V gene end was trimmed by 4 bases and the J gene end by 4 bases; junction bases not matched to a gene: 9. The germline CDR1 and CDR2 sequences are MNHEY and SMNVEV (reference sequence). CDR3 length: 15 residues. The CDR3 region has the DNA TGTGCCAGCAGTTCGCGACAGGGTGTGGGAGAGACCCAGTACTTC. It encodes CASSSRQGVGETQYF.

The gene calls are TRBV7-9 and TRBJ2-7; 10 nucleotides match TRBD1. Germline lookup yields CDR1 SEHNR and CDR2 FQNEAQ (reference sequence). The CDR3 length is 14 residues. V trimming: 5 bases; J trimming: 3 bases; junction bases outside the gene matches: 4. For the CDR3, the DNA is TGTGCCAGCAGCCCTGGGACAGGGGTCTACGAGCAGTACTTC. Translation: CASSPGTGVYEQYF.

With respect to this clone: Its ends do not fully match the called genes, so a read error is possible. V and J are TRBV29-1 and TRBJ2-6; no firm D call. This CDR3 comprises 17 residues. Germline assignment: CDR1 SQVTM and CDR2 ANQGSEA. CDR3 DNA sequence: TGCAGCGTAGAAGGGAAGACGTCTTTAGGTGGGGCCAACGTCCTGACTTTC. This encodes CSVEGKTSLGGANVLTF.

This clone was found once. V and J are TRBV5-1 and TRBJ2-3; D call uncertain. The germline V gene encodes CDR1 SGHRS and CDR2 YFSETQ. Trimming stripped 0 bases from V and 6 bases from J, with 8 bases between. The CDR3 extends over 13 amino acids. The DNA of the CDR3 is TGCGCCAGCAGCTTGGCCCCGGCCGATACGCAGTATTTT. Protein sequence: CASSLAPADTQYF. The full variable domain, rest sourced from reference TRBV5-1 and TRBJ2-3, is KAGVTQTPRYLIKTRGQQVTLSCSPISGHRSVSWYQQTPGQGLQFLFEYFSETQRNKGNFPGRFSGRQFSNSRSEMNVSTLELGDSALYLCASSLAPADTQYFGPGTRLTVL.

The chain links TRBV6-5 to TRBJ1-3, with TRBD1 as a possible D gene (5 bases). V lost 0 bases to trimming and J lost 8 bases, with 14 bases between them. Germline V gene data show CDR1 as MNHEY and CDR2 as SVGAGI. This CDR3 contains 15 residues. CDR3 DNA sequence: TGTGCCAGCAGTTACTCGTTGTCTGGAGGGGACACCATATATTTT. Its protein product is CASSYSLSGGDTIYF.

The genes are TRBV5-1 and TRBJ1-1, with D possibly TRBD1 on 5 matching bases. The CDR3 contains 14 residues. Germline CDR1 reads SGHRS; CDR2 reads YFSETQ. The V end lost 0 bases, the J end lost 5 bases, and 11 bases lay between the germline ends. The CDR3 reads CASSLGQGRTEAFF. CDR3 bases: TGCGCCAGCAGCTTGGGGCAGGGAAGAACTGAAGCTTTCTTT.

J is TRBJ2-7 and V is TRBV11-3; 8 nucleotides align to TRBD1. The CDR3 consists of 14 residues. V shed 5 bases and J 7 bases; nucleotides not matched to a gene: 10. Germline CDR1 reads SGHNT; CDR2 reads YENEEA. CDR3 protein: CASSPDRAGGEQYF. For the CDR3, the DNA is TGTGCCAGCAGCCCGGACAGGGCCGGAGGGGAGCAGTACTTC.

The chain employs TRBV5-6 and TRBJ2-7; a weak D match, TRBD1 (6 bases). Trimming removed 5 bases at V and 2 bases at J, with 14 bases between. Germline V gene sequence: CDR1 SGHDT, CDR2 YYEEEE. The CDR3 totals 14 residues. CDR3 DNA sequence: TGTGCCAGCAGGTGGACAGAGGACCCCTACGAGCAGTACTTC. Translation gives CASRWTEDPYEQYF. Looking up the rest from reference TRBV5-6 and TRBJ2-7 gives the full variable domain: DAGVTQSPTHLIKTRGQQVTLRCSPKSGHDTVSWYQQALGQGPQFIFQYYEEEERQRGNFPDRFSGHQFPNYSSELNVNALLLGDSALYLCASRWTEDPYEQYFGPGTRLTVT.

V is TRBV9 and J is TRBJ2-7; D gene uncertain. The CDR3 is 14 residues long. Germline lookup yields CDR1 SGDLS and CDR2 YYNGEE. V shed 0 bases and J shed 2 bases, with 9 bases lying between them. The CDR3 protein is CASSVGVRTYEQYF. For the CDR3, the DNA is TGTGCCAGCAGCGTAGGAGTCCGAACCTACGAGCAGTACTTC. Together with reference TRBV9 and TRBJ2-7, the CDR3 gives the full variable domain: DSGVTQTPKHLITATGQRVTLRCSPRSGDLSVYWYQQSLDQGLQFLIQYYNGEERAKGNILERFSAQQFPDLHSELNLSSLELGDSALYFCASSVGVRTYEQYFGPGTRLTVT.

The chain recombines TRBV15 with TRBJ1-2; 7 bases fit TRBD1. J was trimmed by 1 base and V by 5 bases; bases with no gene match: 16. Germline CDR1 is LNHNV and CDR2 is YYDKDF (reference sequence). The CDR3 is 18 amino acids. The CDR3 loop is CATSPTTIYRGDNYGYTF. The DNA for the CDR3 is TGTGCCACCAGCCCCACAACCATTTACAGGGGAGATAACTATGGCTACACCTTC.

The rearrangement links TRBV30 to TRBJ1-1, with 7 bases fitting TRBD1. CDR1 GTSNPN and CDR2 SVGIG come from the germline V gene (reference sequence). CDR3 length: 14 amino acids. J was trimmed by 4 bases and V by 2 bases; bases with no gene match: 7. The CDR3 spells CAWSWTGRSTEAFF. The CDR3 region has the DNA TGTGCCTGGAGTTGGACAGGAAGGAGCACTGAAGCTTTCTTT. Full variable domain (outside the CDR3, taken from reference TRBV30 and TRBJ1-1): SQTIHQWPATLVQPVGSPLSLECTVEGTSNPNLYWYRQAAGRGLQLLFYSVGIGQISSEVPQNLSASRPQDRQFILSSKKLLLSDSGFYLCAWSWTGRSTEAFFGQGTRLTVV.

V gene TRBV27 combines with J gene TRBJ2-3; tentative D call: TRBD2 (6 bases). V lost 8 bases, J lost 1 base, and 7 bases lay in between. Germline CDR1 reads MNHEY; CDR2 reads SMNVEV (reference sequence). This CDR3 is 12 amino acids long. CDR3 sequence (DNA): TGTGCCAGCTGGGGGGGCACAGATACGCAGTATTTT. This gives the protein CASWGGTDTQYF.

The chain carries TRBV7-9 and TRBJ1-5; 8 bases map to TRBD1. Per germline, CDR1 SEHNR and CDR2 FQNEAQ (reference sequence). This CDR3 region has 17 residues. J gave up 5 bases and V 4 bases, and 13 bases lay outside the gene matches. CDR3 in DNA: TGTGCCAGCAGCTCGGACAGGGAGGTAGGAAAAGATCAGCCCCAGCATTTT. Protein sequence: CASSSDREVGKDQPQHF.

This clone came up once. This chain uses TRBV6-1 with TRBJ1-1, with unresolved D. The germline V and J ends were trimmed by 0 bases and 8 bases, with 16 bases remaining between them. This CDR3 region has 15 residues. Germline CDR1 is MNHNS and CDR2 is SASEGT. The CDR3 coding sequence is TGTGCCAGCAGTGAAGCGCCAGAGGCCCCGAACGAAGCTTTCTTT. Encoded protein: CASSEAPEAPNEAFF.

The V gene is TRBV27, the J gene TRBJ1-6; 7 positions match TRBD1. The CDR3 consists of 17 residues. Germline CDR1 is MNHEY and CDR2 is SMNVEV (reference sequence). V gave up 0 bases and J gave up 0 bases; unmatched junction bases: 2. CDR3 loop: CASSLSTGSSYNSPLHF. The CDR3 coding sequence is TGTGCCAGCAGTTTATCGACAGGGAGCTCCTATAATTCACCCCTCCACTTT.

In its sample, this clone was seen a few times. The rearrangement joins TRBV6-2 or TRBV6-3 to TRBJ1-1; D is undetermined. Germline assignment: CDR1 MNHEY and CDR2 SVGEGT. The germline V and J ends were trimmed by 2 bases and 4 bases, with 11 bases remaining between them. This CDR3 is 14 amino acids long. The CDR3 spells CASSYGRRSTEAFF. The CDR3 bases are TGTGCCAGCAGTTACGGCAGAAGGAGCACTGAAGCTTTCTTT.

The chain recombines TRBV7-9 with TRBJ2-7; D might be TRBD1 (5 bases). The CDR3 loop spans 12 amino acids. Germline V gene lookup returns CDR1 SEHNR and CDR2 FQNEAQ (reference sequence). V lost 2 bases and J 6 bases, leaving 8 bases between the germline ends. CDR3 nucleotide sequence: TGTGCCAGCAGCTTACAGGGTGGCGAGCAGTACTTC. This codes for CASSLQGGEQYF.

This clone was seen only a few times. The chain has TRBV4-1 and TRBJ1-2; D is ambiguous. The germline CDR1 and CDR2 sequences are MGHRA and YSYEKL. Trimming pared 1 base from V and 8 bases from J, leaving 14 bases between. CDR3 size: 14 residues. Written as DNA, the CDR3 is TGCGCCAGCAGCCAAGTCACGGGCGCCGGGGGCTACACCTTC. Its protein is CASSQVTGAGGYTF.

The chain links TRBV6-2 or TRBV6-3 to TRBJ2-1, with 9 positions matching TRBD2. The CDR3 loop spans 15 amino acids. Germline loops: CDR1 MNHEY, CDR2 SVGEGT. The ends lost 6 bases at V and 4 bases at J; junction bases unmatched: 7. This CDR3 is CASSISGGSYNEQFF. The CDR3, as DNA: TGTGCCAGCAGCATTAGCGGGGGCTCGTACAATGAGCAGTTCTTC.

DNA for the CDR3: TGTGCCAGCAGTTTAATCTTGGGCGGGGGGCCGACAGATACGCAGTATTTT. Translation: CASSLILGGGPTDTQYF. This chain joins TRBV27 and TRBJ2-3, with TRBD2 identical over 8 bases. CDR3 size: 17 residues. The trim removed 2 bases at V and 3 bases at J, leaving 10 bases unmatched. Germline loops: CDR1 MNHEY, CDR2 SMNVEV (reference sequence).

The V gene is TRBV6-5, the J gene TRBJ1-1; D not resolved. Germline values: CDR1 MNHEY, CDR2 SVGAGI. The V and J ends lost 6 bases and 5 bases respectively, with 19 bases between them. The CDR3 length is 15 residues. CDR3 in amino acids: CASRVRQRAGTEAFF. For the CDR3, the DNA is TGTGCCAGCAGGGTGAGGCAGAGGGCCGGGACTGAAGCTTTCTTT.

This clone was picked up a small number of times. The CDR3 here is CAWSVHGYDSPLHF. The CDR3 nucleotides are TGTGCCTGGAGTGTACACGGCTACGATTCACCCCTCCACTTT. The chain links TRBV30 to TRBJ1-6; D not resolved. Germline V CDR1 and CDR2: GTSNPN, SVGIG (reference sequence). With 0 bases removed from V and 8 bases from J, the gap between germline ends came to 11 bases. This CDR3 comprises 14 residues.

This clone was seen only a few times. The chain recombines TRBV6-6 with TRBJ2-7; tentatively, D is TRBD2 (5 bases). Germline V CDR1 and CDR2: MNHNY, SVGAGI (reference sequence). The germline V and J ends were trimmed by 0 bases and 1 base, with 10 bases remaining between them. This CDR3 spans 15 amino acids. In DNA form, the CDR3 reads TGTGCCAGCAGTTACTCAAGGCCGGGATCCTACGAGCAGTACTTC. Encoded protein: CASSYSRPGSYEQYF.

The CDR3 DNA reads TGCGCCAGCAGCCATGGGACTAGCTTGATCCACGAGCAGTACTTC. Encoded protein: CASSHGTSLIHEQYF. J is TRBJ2-7 and V is TRBV4-1; 9 nucleotides match TRBD2. Losses at the gene ends were 3 bases for V and 5 bases for J; bases not matched to a gene: 8. Germline V gene data show CDR1 as MGHRA and CDR2 as YSYEKL. The CDR3 spans 15 residues.

This clone was picked up a small number of times. CDR3 loop: CASSLIGEQPQHF. The CDR3, as DNA: TGTGCCAGCAGTTTAATCGGGGAACAGCCCCAGCATTTT. The rearrangement joins TRBV6-5 to TRBJ1-5; D uncertain. Trimming left V 4 bases short and J 7 bases short, with 11 bases between. Germline V gene data show CDR1 as MNHEY and CDR2 as SVGAGI. The CDR3 is 13 residues long.

The chain employs TRBV9 and TRBJ1-5; D is unclear. The CDR3 contains 14 residues. Between the trimmed V and J ends, which lost 3 bases and 0 bases, there was a span of 7 bases. Germline lookup yields CDR1 SGDLS and CDR2 YYNGEE. The CDR3 sequence is CASSDGSSNQPQHF. In nucleotides, the CDR3 is TGTGCCAGCAGCGACGGAAGTAGCAATCAGCCCCAGCATTTT.

This chain joins TRBV7-3 and TRBJ2-1; D call uncertain. Germline V gives CDR1 SGHTA, CDR2 FQGTGA. The V end was cut by 2 bases, the J end by 1 base, with 6 bases between. CDR3 length: 14 amino acids. The CDR3 DNA reads TGTGCCAGCAGCTTAGAACAGTCCTACAATGAGCAGTTCTTC. It specifies CASSLEQSYNEQFF.